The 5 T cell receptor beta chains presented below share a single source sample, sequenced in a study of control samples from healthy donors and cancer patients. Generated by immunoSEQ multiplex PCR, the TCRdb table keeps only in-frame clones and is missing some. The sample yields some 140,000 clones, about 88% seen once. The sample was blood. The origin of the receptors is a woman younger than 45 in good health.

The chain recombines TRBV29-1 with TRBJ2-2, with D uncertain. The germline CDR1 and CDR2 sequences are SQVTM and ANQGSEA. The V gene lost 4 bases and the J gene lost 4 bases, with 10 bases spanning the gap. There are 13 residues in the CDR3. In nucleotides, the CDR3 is TGCAGCGTTGGTCAGGATTTCACCGGGGAGCTGTTTTTT. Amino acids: CSVGQDFTGELFF.

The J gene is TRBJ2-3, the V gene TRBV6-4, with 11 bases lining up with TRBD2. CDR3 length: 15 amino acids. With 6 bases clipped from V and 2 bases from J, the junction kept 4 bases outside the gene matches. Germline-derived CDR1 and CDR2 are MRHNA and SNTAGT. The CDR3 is CASSVLAGATDTQYF. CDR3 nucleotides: TGTGCCAGCAGCGTACTAGCGGGGGCCACAGATACGCAGTATTTT.

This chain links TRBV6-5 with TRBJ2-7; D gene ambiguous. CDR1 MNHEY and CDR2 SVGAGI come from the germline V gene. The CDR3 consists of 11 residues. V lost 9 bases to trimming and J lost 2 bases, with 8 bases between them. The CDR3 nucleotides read TGTGCCAGTCAGATCACCTACGAGCAGTACTTC. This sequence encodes CASQITYEQYF.

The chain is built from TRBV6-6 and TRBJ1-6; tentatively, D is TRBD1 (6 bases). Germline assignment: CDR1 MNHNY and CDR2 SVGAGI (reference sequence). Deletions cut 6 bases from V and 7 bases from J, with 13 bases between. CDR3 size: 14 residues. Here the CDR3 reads CASSYLDRNSPLHF. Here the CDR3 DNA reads TGTGCCAGCAGCTACCTTGACAGGAATTCACCCCTCCACTTT.

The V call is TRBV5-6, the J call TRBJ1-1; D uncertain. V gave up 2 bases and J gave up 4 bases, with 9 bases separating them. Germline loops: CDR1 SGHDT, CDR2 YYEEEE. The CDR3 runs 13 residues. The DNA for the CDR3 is TGTGCCAGCAGCTTCGACACGCGCACTGAAGCTTTCTTT. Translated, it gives CASSFDTRTEAFF.